The text below deals with one T cell receptor (beta chain). Its antigen is still unknown. No base quality information exists; no much larger clone differs at one position. The donors were healthy, HIV-negative adults who had no recently reported acute infections or vaccinations. Every donor was a Caucasian adult living in Nashville, Tennessee, USA. CD4+ T cells were enriched through magnetic negative selection, after which naive cells were positively selected on CD45RA and the remaining negative fraction served as the memory subset. Blood was obtained by leukapheresis, after which PBMCs were separated by Ficoll-Histopaque density gradient centrifugation and cryopreserved in liquid nitrogen vapor phase. Analytical flow cytometry was used to check the purity and quantity of every magnetically sorted T cell population. Genomic DNA was isolated from every sorted fraction and measured by UV absorbance on a Nanodrop 2000c.

V was cut back by 5 bases and J by 2 bases, leaving a gap of 15 bases between them. The CDR3 contains 15 residues, cysteine and phenylalanine counted. Solely the CDR3 DNA is kept, with 45 bases framed from the first base. Based on the germline V gene, the CDR1 and CDR2 sequences are MDHEN and SYDVKM. Using the deep immunoSEQ assay, multiplex PCR amplified TCR CDR3 regions from genomic DNA. Extracted genomic DNA from each cell subset was distributed evenly across all wells of several immunoSEQ 96-well plates, and each plate was treated as a replicate. Each replicate PCR for sorted subsets received around 200 ng genomic DNA, equal to about 29,000 T cell genomes. Purified libraries were quantified with a Qubit 3.0 fluorometer, sized on a Bioanalyzer 2100, and re-quantified with the KAPA Library Quantification kit. Every immunoSEQ 96-well plate was sequenced on a dedicated single-read 150-cycle Illumina NextSeq 550 flow cell. As for how the authors treated the data: The immunoSEQ output contained only junctional sequences without quality scores, so filtering could not match that applied to full-length reads. To assign V/J genes and CDR3, sequences were annotated against IMGT germline references using PyIR, a Python wrapper for IgBLAST v1.9. Reads were filtered out if the reads had weak V/J assignments (E-value above 1e-6), no CDR3, stop codons, out-of-frame junctions, or ambiguous translated residues. V3J clonotypes were defined by identical inferred V gene, J gene, and CDR3 amino acid sequence. The percentage overlap between two repertoires was calculated by dividing the number of shared unique clonotypes by the size of the smaller repertoire. Repertoire richness was assessed with RTK rarefaction, the Chao1 estimator, and Recon v2.1 estimates of unobserved clonotypes. Generation probabilities for all TCRbeta clonotypes obtained by the gDNA method from several donors were computed using OLGA. TCRdb retrieved this table from immuneACCESS and kept in-frame rearrangements only. Not all clones are present; in checked studies, unresolved V genes account for under half, and no reason is known for the remainder. V, J and clone size are those of that table, while D and trimming were read from the DNA. This sample has about 1.4 million clones in its table, and about 96% of those were observed once. Roughly 1.2% of the sample lies in the top ten.

This specimen comes from a study of shared clonotypes between healthy human individuals (dated by TCRdb to 2020 to 2021). About the investigation overall: Three men and two women, aged 18 to 49 years, made up the cohort. For each donor, CD4 naive and CD4 memory were each given three plates, CD8 naive was given two plates, and CD8 memory was given one plate. To estimate repertoire size and how much clonotypes are shared between individuals, the study performed deep sequencing of blood TCR repertoires from roughly five healthy adults. To increase sequencing depth and limit assay-specific biases, different laboratories used diverse techniques to prepare libraries and sequence TCR repertoires. Each donor's leukapheresis produced roughly between about 0.9 and 9.5 billion PBMCs. Results and caveats for the whole study, not just this receptor: Compared with non-shared clonotypes, the clonotypes found in all four sorted-subset donors had higher generation probabilities. Even with the large sequencing depth, rarefaction of the sorted-subset datasets indicated that sequencing was incomplete. Naive subsets generally had larger estimated clonotype richness than memory subsets did. Sharing across a few donors was observed for around 5% of naive CD4, about 3.2% of naive CD8, about 2.3% of memory CD4, and about 0.39% of memory CD8 clonotypes. Sampling was restricted to blood, and TCR repertoires in tissues likely differ from the TCR repertoires found in blood. Pairwise subsampling led to the expectation that sequencing depth would affect the degree of clonotype sharing among donors. Because the study included a small number of donors, the genetic and exposure-history diversity represented was limited.

Input material: naive CD4+ T cells sorted from blood. Interpreted using the paper, the cell subset or site label stands for: CD45RA+ positively selected. The chain uses TRBV28 and TRBJ1-2; D gene: possibly TRBD1, on 5 matching bases. This receptor was taken from a man aged 30-40 years in good health. The DNA reads TGTGCCAGCAGTGGAACGGGACGGCTAAACTATGGCTACACCTTC. This is translated as CASSGTGRLNYGYTF.